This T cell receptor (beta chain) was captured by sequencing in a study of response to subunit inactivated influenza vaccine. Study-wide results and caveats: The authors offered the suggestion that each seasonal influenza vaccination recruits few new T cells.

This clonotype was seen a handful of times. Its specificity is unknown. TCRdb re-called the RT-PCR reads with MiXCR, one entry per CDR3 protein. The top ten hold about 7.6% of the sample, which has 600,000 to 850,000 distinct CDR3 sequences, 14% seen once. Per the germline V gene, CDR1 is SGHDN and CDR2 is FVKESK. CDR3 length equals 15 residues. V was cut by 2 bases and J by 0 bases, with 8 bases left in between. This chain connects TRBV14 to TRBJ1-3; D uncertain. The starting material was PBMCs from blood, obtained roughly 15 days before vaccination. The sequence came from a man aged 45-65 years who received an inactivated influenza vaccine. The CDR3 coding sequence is TGTGCCAGCAGCCAACAGGCGAGCTCTGGAAACACCATATATTTT. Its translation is CASSQQASSGNTIYF.